Listed below are T cell receptor beta chains from one sample, sequenced in a study of T cell responses to AZD1222 COVID-19 vaccine. The assay was immunoSEQ multiplex PCR, and TCRdb's table has in-frame clones only and misses some. The repertoire holds some 170,000 clones, with 70% to 90% as singletons. The source was peripheral blood, collected on day 0 of AZD1222 vaccination. All receptors come from an adult in good health. Each CDR3 is given with its conserved first and last residue. D genes are given only for firm matches. Not all rows give a size; the values are once, few, many and, for expanded clones, a class.

TRBJ1-1 NA NA TRBV2 CASREETEAFF TGTGCCAGCAGGGAAGAGACTGAAGCTTTCTTT
TRBJ2-7 NA NA TRBV11-2 CASSLDPRQALSYEQYF TGTGCCAGCAGCTTAGACCCCCGACAGGCCCTCTCCTACGAGCAGTACTTC
TRBJ2-1 NA NA TRBV12-5 CASGLGYNEQFF TGTGCTAGTGGTTTGGGATACAATGAGCAGTTCTTC
TRBJ1-2 NA TRBD1 TRBV24-1 CATSDLQGDGYTF TGTGCCACCAGTGATTTGCAGGGGGATGGCTACACCTTC
TRBJ1-5 NA NA TRBV19 CASRAGDTSNQPQHF TGTGCCAGTAGGGCCGGGGACACAAGCAATCAGCCCCAGCATTTT
TRBJ2-2 once NA TRBV11-3 CASSVGGAGTGELFF TGTGCCAGCAGCGTAGGAGGTGCGGGGACCGGGGAGCTGTTTTTT
TRBJ2-1 NA TRBD2 TRBV5-6 CASEPSGRPYNEQFF TGTGCCAGCGAGCCTAGCGGGAGGCCCTACAATGAGCAGTTCTTC
TRBJ1-1 NA NA TRBV6-5 CASSFGRGNTEAFF TGTGCCAGCAGTTTTGGCAGGGGGAACACTGAAGCTTTCTTT
TRBJ1-4 NA NA TRBV7-2 CASSESWAANEKLFF TGTGCCAGCAGCGAATCTTGGGCGGCGAATGAAAAACTGTTTTTT
TRBJ1-2 NA NA TRBV7-9 CASSPSSGAVAADGYTF TGTGCCAGCAGCCCATCCTCTGGCGCAGTTGCTGCCGATGGCTACACCTTC
TRBJ1-2 NA NA TRBV18 CASSSPGLGGGYTF TGTGCCAGCTCATCACCCGGACTAGGGGGGGGCTACACCTTC
TRBJ2-1 NA TRBD2 TRBV24-1 CATSDFETSGRNEQFF TGTGCCACCAGTGATTTCGAGACTAGCGGGAGAAATGAGCAGTTCTTC
TRBJ2-1 NA NA TRBV7-3 CASSSSGASIAQFF TGTGCCAGCAGCTCCTCTGGGGCCTCAATAGCGCAGTTCTTC
TRBJ1-1 NA NA TRBV6-5 CASFSPQTMNTEAFF TGTGCCAGCTTTTCCCCCCAGACGATGAACACTGAAGCTTTCTTT
TRBJ2-2 NA NA TRBV5-4 CASSLGQGTGELFF TGTGCCAGCAGCTTGGGCCAGGGCACCGGGGAGCTGTTTTTT
TRBJ1-1 NA NA TRBV7-9 CASSWGARDTEAFF TGTGCCAGCAGCTGGGGAGCCAGGGACACTGAAGCTTTCTTT
TRBJ2-1 NA TRBD2 TRBV27 CASSLSRRVAGYSEQFF TGTGCCAGCAGTTTATCCAGGCGGGTAGCGGGATATAGTGAGCAGTTCTTC
TRBJ2-5 NA TRBD2 TRBV6-5 CAGGSRETQYF TGTGCCGGCGGGAGTCGGGAGACCCAGTACTTC
TRBJ1-6 NA NA TRBV19 CASTQPQGRNSPLHF TGTGCCAGTACCCAACCCCAGGGGCGTAATTCACCCCTCCACTTT
TRBJ1-2 NA TRBD1 TRBV9 CASSGSGTGGENYGYTF TGTGCCAGCAGCGGGTCCGGGACAGGGGGCGAGAACTATGGCTACACCTTC
TRBJ2-3 few NA TRBV5-4 CASSLDLTDTQYF TGTGCCAGCAGCTTGGACCTCACAGATACGCAGTATTTT
TRBJ1-3 once NA TRBV30 CAWSQSRRNTIYF TGTGCCTGGAGTCAGAGTAGAAGAAACACCATATATTTT
TRBJ1-5 few NA TRBV5-6 CASSPRGGNSNQPQHF TGTGCCAGCAGCCCGAGGGGAGGAAATAGCAATCAGCCCCAGCATTTT
TRBJ1-2 NA NA TRBV9 CASSATGIEGYGYTF TGTGCCAGCAGCGCTACAGGGATTGAGGGCTATGGCTACACCTTC
TRBJ2-5 NA NA TRBV18 CASSPQGGETQYF TGTGCCAGCTCACCACAAGGGGGAGAGACCCAGTACTTC
TRBJ1-1 NA NA TRBV28 CASSSTISKLNTEAFF TGTGCCAGCAGTTCTACGATTTCCAAGCTCAACACTGAAGCTTTCTTT
TRBJ1-2 many TRBD1 TRBV27 CASSLDRVGGYTF TGTGCCAGCAGTTTGGACAGGGTCGGAGGCTACACCTTC
TRBJ1-5 NA TRBD1 TRBV23-1 CASRTNSGTGQQPQHF TGCGCCAGCAGAACCAACTCCGGGACAGGGCAACAGCCCCAGCATTTT
TRBJ2-5 NA NA TRBV2 CASSPLGGVGGNQETQYF TGTGCCAGCAGCCCTTTAGGGGGTGTGGGAGGGAACCAAGAGACCCAGTACTTC
TRBJ1-1 NA NA TRBV5-1 CASSPTNYTEAFF TGCGCCAGCAGCCCGACTAATTACACTGAAGCTTTCTTT
TRBJ2-2 NA NA TRBV6-5 CASSYGGQGTGELFF TGTGCCAGCAGCTACGGCGGCCAGGGCACCGGGGAGCTGTTTTTT
TRBJ1-2 NA NA TRBV27 CASSPKTGITDGYTF TGTGCCAGCAGTCCCAAGACAGGCATCACTGATGGCTACACCTTC
TRBJ2-1 NA TRBD2 TRBV15 CATKTTYSGFSSYNEQFF TGTGCCACTAAAACGACCTATAGCGGGTTTAGCTCCTACAATGAGCAGTTCTTC
TRBJ2-1 NA NA TRBV5-8 CASSLFMFGGAISYNEQFF TGTGCCAGCAGCTTGTTCATGTTTGGGGGGGCTATCTCCTACAATGAGCAGTTCTTC
TRBJ2-3 NA NA TRBV27 CASRDGATHLPGTDTQYF TGTGCCAGCAGAGATGGGGCCACTCACCTCCCCGGGACAGATACGCAGTATTTT
TRBJ2-5 NA TRBD2 TRBV7-9 CASSLEGTSGPWETQYF TGTGCCAGCAGCTTAGAAGGGACTAGCGGTCCCTGGGAGACCCAGTACTTC
TRBJ1-1 NA TRBD1 TRBV19 CASSKTGMNTEAFF TGTGCCAGTAGCAAGACAGGGATGAACACTGAAGCTTTCTTT
TRBJ2-1 NA TRBD1 TRBV15 CATSGRTGQGNNEQFF TGTGCCACCAGCGGGAGGACGGGACAGGGGAACAATGAGCAGTTCTTC
TRBJ1-1 NA NA TRBV28 CASSTFGTMNTEAFF TGTGCCAGCAGTACGTTTGGTACCATGAACACTGAAGCTTTCTTT
TRBJ2-2 NA NA TRBV5-6 CASSLDRVGYDTGELFF TGTGCCAGCAGCTTGGACAGGGTGGGTTACGACACCGGGGAGCTGTTTTTT
TRBJ1-2 NA NA TRBV11-2 CASSSIQGLDGYTF TGTGCCAGCAGCTCTATCCAGGGGCTCGATGGCTACACCTTC
TRBJ1-1 NA NA TRBV5-1 CASNLGRTNTEAFF TGCGCCAGCAACTTGGGACGGACAAACACTGAAGCTTTCTTT
TRBJ2-7 NA TRBD1 TRBV11-2 CASSPGTGSYEQYF TGTGCCAGCAGCCCCGGGACAGGCTCCTACGAGCAGTACTTC
TRBJ2-4 NA TRBD2 TRBV7-2 CASSLVGTSGRWGNIQYF TGTGCCAGCAGCTTAGTGGGGACTAGCGGGAGGTGGGGGAACATTCAGTACTTC
TRBJ2-5 NA NA TRBV28 CASSLVGFGQETQYF TGTGCCAGCAGTTTAGTCGGGTTCGGTCAAGAGACCCAGTACTTC
TRBJ2-3 NA TRBD2 TRBV7-2 CASSFLGLAGADTQYF TGTGCCAGCAGCTTTTTAGGACTAGCGGGAGCAGATACGCAGTATTTT
TRBJ1-6 few TRBD1 TRBV14 CASSQGWGQANSPLHF TGTGCCAGCAGCCAAGGATGGGGACAGGCCAATTCACCCCTCCACTTT